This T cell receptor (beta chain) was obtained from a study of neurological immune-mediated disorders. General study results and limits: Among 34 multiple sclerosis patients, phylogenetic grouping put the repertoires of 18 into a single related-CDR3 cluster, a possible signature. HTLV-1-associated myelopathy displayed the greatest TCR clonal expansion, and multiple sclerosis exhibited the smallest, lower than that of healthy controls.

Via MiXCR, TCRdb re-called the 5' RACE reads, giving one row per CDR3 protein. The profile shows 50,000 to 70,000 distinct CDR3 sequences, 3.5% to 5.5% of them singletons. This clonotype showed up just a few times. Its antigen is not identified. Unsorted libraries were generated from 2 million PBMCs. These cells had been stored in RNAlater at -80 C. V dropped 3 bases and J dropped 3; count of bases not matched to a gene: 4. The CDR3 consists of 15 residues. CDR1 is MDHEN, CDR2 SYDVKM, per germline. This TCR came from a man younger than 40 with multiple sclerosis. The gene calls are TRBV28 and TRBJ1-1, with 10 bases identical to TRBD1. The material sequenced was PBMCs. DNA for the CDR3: TGTGCCAGCAGTTTTCGCGGGACAGGGGACACTGAAGCTTTCTTT. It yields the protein CASSFRGTGDTEAFF.